The T cell receptor (beta chain) described here comes from a study of identical twins. Study-wide points: It was cross-sectional statistical analysis, not following the same donors, that the conclusions relied on.

This clonotype came up a few times. Its specificity is unknown. The junction and the germline gene differ at one end; a read error may be behind it. From germline, CDR1 is SSHAT and CDR2 FNYEAQ (reference sequence). CDR3 size: 15 residues. The donors were all healthy and Caucasian. MiXCR, run by TCRdb on the 5' RACE reads, gives a single entry per CDR3 protein. The table has under 300,000 distinct CDR3 sequences, 6.5% to 8% seen once; the top ten hold 14% to 15%. The sample was also reused in another study, on T cells expressing NK-cell markers. That investigation notes: Sequencing covered eight donors, seven HCMV-seropositive and one seronegative. A few donors showed these clonotypes also leading the CD3+CD56-NKG2C+ fraction.

The specimen sequenced was CD8+ T cells sorted from blood. The chain employs TRBV7-7 and TRBJ2-1, with D hard to call. This TCR derives from a woman younger than 30 in good health. CDR3 sequence: CASSFNLGVDNEQFF. In nucleotides, the CDR3 is TGTGCTAGCAGCTTTAATCTGGGTGTAGACAATGAGCAGTTCTTC. The whole variable domain, filled in from reference TRBV7-7 and TRBJ2-1, reads GAGVSQSPRYKVTKRGQDVTLRCDPISSHATLYWYQQALGQGPEFLTYFNYEAQPDKSGLPSDRFSAERPEGSISTLTIQRTEQRDSAMYRCASSFNLGVDNEQFFGPGTRLTVL.